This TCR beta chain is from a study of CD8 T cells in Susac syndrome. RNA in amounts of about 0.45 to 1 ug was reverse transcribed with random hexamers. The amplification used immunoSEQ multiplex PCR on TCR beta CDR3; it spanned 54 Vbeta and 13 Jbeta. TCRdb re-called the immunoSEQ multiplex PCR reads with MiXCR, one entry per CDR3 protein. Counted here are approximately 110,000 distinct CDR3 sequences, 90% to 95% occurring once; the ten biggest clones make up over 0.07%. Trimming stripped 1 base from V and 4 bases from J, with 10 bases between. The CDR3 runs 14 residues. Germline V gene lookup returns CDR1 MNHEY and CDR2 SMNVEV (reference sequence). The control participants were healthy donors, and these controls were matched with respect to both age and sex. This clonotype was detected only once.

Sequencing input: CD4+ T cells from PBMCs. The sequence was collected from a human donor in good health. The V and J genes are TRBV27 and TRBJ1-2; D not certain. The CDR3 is CASSLWPLSYGYTF. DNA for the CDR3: TGTGCCAGCAGTTTATGGCCATTATCCTATGGCTACACCTTC.